Given below is one T cell receptor (beta chain) in context. Its target is not known. The entry originates in a study of cytomegalovirus exposure and HLA in healthy donors. Study results and caveats: A missense DCLRE1C variant was associated with V- and J-gene trimming of TCR beta chains in a later analysis, and an independent cohort replicated the association. An analysis was carried out later, and it reportedly showed fewer N-insertions in an Asian-associated ancestry cluster than the approximately 700-donor mean.

The PCR contained 60 Vbeta and 13 Jbeta primers. This table comes from immunoSEQ multiplex PCR, and its TCRdb copy is limited to in-frame clones, with some not included. Of approximately 100,000 clones in the sample, over 65% were seen once. The CDR3 contains 17 residues. After removal of 0 bases from V and 7 bases from J, the junction contained 16 bases not matched to a gene. The V gene's germline CDR1 is GTSNPN and CDR2 SVGIG (reference sequence). This chain uses TRBV30 with TRBJ2-7, with TRBD2 identical over 9 bases. This TCR came from a female donor in good health and CMV-seronegative. The sample comprised PBMCs. CDR3 sequence reads: CAWSVPLGRGGFGEQYF. The CDR3 nucleotides read TGTGCCTGGAGTGTACCTCTGGGGCGGGGGGGCTTTGGAGAGCAGTACTTC.